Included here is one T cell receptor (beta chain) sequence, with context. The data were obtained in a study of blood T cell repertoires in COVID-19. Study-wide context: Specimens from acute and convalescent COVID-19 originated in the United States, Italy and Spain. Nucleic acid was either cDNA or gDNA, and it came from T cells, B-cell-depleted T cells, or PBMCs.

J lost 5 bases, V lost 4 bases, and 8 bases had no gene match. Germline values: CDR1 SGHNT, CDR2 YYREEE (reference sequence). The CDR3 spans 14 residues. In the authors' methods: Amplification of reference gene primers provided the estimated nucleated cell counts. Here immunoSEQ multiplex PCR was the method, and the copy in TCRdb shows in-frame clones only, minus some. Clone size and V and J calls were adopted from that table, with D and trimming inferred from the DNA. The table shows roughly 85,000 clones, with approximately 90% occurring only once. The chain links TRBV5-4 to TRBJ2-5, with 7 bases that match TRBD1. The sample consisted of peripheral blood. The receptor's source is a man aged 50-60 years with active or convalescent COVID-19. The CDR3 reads CASSPRQGLETQYF. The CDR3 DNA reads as TGTGCCAGCAGCCCTCGACAGGGATTGGAGACCCAGTACTTC.